A selection of T cell receptor beta chains follows, all from one sample in a study of blood T cell repertoires in COVID-19. TCRdb's copy holds only in-frame clones and misses some; the assay was immunoSEQ multiplex PCR. This sample carries 95,000 to 150,000 clones, 84% of them seen once, and the ten largest clones take approximately 3.5%. Sequencing was carried out using PBMCs or T cells enriched from blood (not recorded which). Receptors were obtained from a woman aged 30 to 39 who had recovered from COVID-19. The conserved cysteine and the conserved F or W are not part of the CDR3 here.

v_gene: TRBV10-3; j_gene: TRBJ1-5; CDR3aa: AISEGTDGNQPQH
v_gene: TRBV4-2; j_gene: TRBJ2-1; CDR3aa: ASSQEGLAYNEQF
v_gene: TRBV5-1; j_gene: TRBJ2-5; CDR3aa: ASSLGGSPQETQY
v_gene: TRBV7-9; j_gene: TRBJ2-3; CDR3aa: ASSSGLAGAADTQY
v_gene: TRBV7-3; j_gene: TRBJ2-1; CDR3aa: ASSLASGSYEQF
v_gene: TRBV19; j_gene: TRBJ1-1; CDR3aa: ASSPRTGGGGTEAF
v_gene: TRBV7-2; j_gene: TRBJ2-1; CDR3aa: ASSRDVEADEQF
v_gene: TRBV7-2; j_gene: TRBJ2-1; CDR3aa: ASSLINGGWSNEQF
v_gene: TRBV7-8; j_gene: TRBJ1-4; CDR3aa: ASSEAEMEKLF
v_gene: TRBV30; j_gene: TRBJ2-1; CDR3aa: AWSVAGGPQF
v_gene: TRBV5-1; j_gene: TRBJ1-2; CDR3aa: ASSTGGADGYT
v_gene: TRBV27; j_gene: TRBJ1-2; CDR3aa: ASSGMRFGDYGYT
v_gene: TRBV11-2; j_gene: TRBJ1-5; CDR3aa: ASSPQGGQPQH
v_gene: TRBV7-9; j_gene: TRBJ2-3; CDR3aa: ASSSGVGTFSDTQY
v_gene: TRBV28; j_gene: TRBJ2-7; CDR3aa: ASSSQVLRLEQY
v_gene: TRBV4-3; j_gene: TRBJ1-3; CDR3aa: ASSQVYGLSGNTIY
v_gene: TRBV24-1; j_gene: TRBJ2-7; CDR3aa: ASTGSHSYEQY
v_gene: TRBV5-5; j_gene: TRBJ1-6; CDR3aa: ASSPRWGGTRSSYNSPLH
v_gene: TRBV6-1; j_gene: TRBJ2-3; CDR3aa: ASSEPLKTSGLSDTQY
v_gene: TRBV11-3; j_gene: TRBJ2-5; CDR3aa: ASSKTGEETQY
v_gene: TRBV5-4; j_gene: TRBJ1-1; CDR3aa: ASSRDRGSNTEAF
v_gene: TRBV6-2/TRBV6-3; j_gene: TRBJ2-1; CDR3aa: ASSLRTSPAEQF
v_gene: TRBV4-2; j_gene: TRBJ2-5; CDR3aa: ASSQVPGGAETQY
v_gene: TRBV5-1; j_gene: TRBJ2-1; CDR3aa: ASSLVGGRNEQF
v_gene: TRBV18; j_gene: TRBJ1-4; CDR3aa: ATRQGNNEKLF
v_gene: TRBV20-1; j_gene: TRBJ2-7; CDR3aa: SASDRHSYEQY
v_gene: TRBV5-1; j_gene: TRBJ1-5; CDR3aa: ASSLEQGGQPQH
v_gene: TRBV14; j_gene: TRBJ2-5; CDR3aa: ASSRLRGGAVETQY
v_gene: TRBV13; j_gene: TRBJ2-3; CDR3aa: ATNSGRAPDTQY
v_gene: TRBV7-3; j_gene: TRBJ1-5; CDR3aa: ASSLRQDQPQH
v_gene: TRBV3-1/TRBV3-2; j_gene: TRBJ1-5; CDR3aa: ASSQDIMAGSDQPQH
v_gene: TRBV4-3; j_gene: TRBJ2-3; CDR3aa: ASSRAGTSTDTQY
v_gene: TRBV15; j_gene: TRBJ1-1; CDR3aa: ATSRPTGPIKNTEAF
v_gene: TRBV7-3; j_gene: TRBJ2-7; CDR3aa: ASSFSGQGEQY
v_gene: TRBV6-4; j_gene: TRBJ2-3; CDR3aa: ASSDPGGTGGLSSTDTQY
v_gene: TRBV25-1; j_gene: TRBJ1-1; CDR3aa: ASSEGDRGNTEAF
v_gene: TRBV5-1; j_gene: TRBJ2-2; CDR3aa: ASSLAGGTGELF
v_gene: TRBV28; j_gene: TRBJ1-4; CDR3aa: ASSLGGWGHGDEKLF
v_gene: TRBV7-9; j_gene: TRBJ2-4; CDR3aa: ASSFLYTGTKGNIQY
v_gene: TRBV28; j_gene: TRBJ1-5; CDR3aa: ASSLSGARNQPQH
v_gene: TRBV18; j_gene: TRBJ1-5; CDR3aa: ASSPTHSNQPQH
v_gene: TRBV7-9; j_gene: TRBJ2-5; CDR3aa: ASSEGLLYQETQY
v_gene: TRBV7-9; j_gene: TRBJ1-2; CDR3aa: ASSLLPFSAGLGYGYT
v_gene: TRBV28; j_gene: TRBJ1-1; CDR3aa: ASSATPDMTEAF
v_gene: TRBV19; j_gene: TRBJ1-2; CDR3aa: ASSTGGGLYGYT
v_gene: TRBV7-9; j_gene: TRBJ1-4; CDR3aa: ASSYWPPITGETNEKLF
v_gene: TRBV5-5; j_gene: TRBJ2-7; CDR3aa: ASSLAGSTTGEQY
v_gene: TRBV9; j_gene: TRBJ1-1; CDR3aa: ASSEDMNTEAF
v_gene: TRBV4-2; j_gene: TRBJ2-3; CDR3aa: ASSQVISGSTDTQY
v_gene: TRBV18; j_gene: TRBJ1-5; CDR3aa: ASSETGPNQPQH
v_gene: TRBV11-2; j_gene: TRBJ1-1; CDR3aa: ASSKPGTGTEAF
v_gene: TRBV4-1; j_gene: TRBJ1-4; CDR3aa: ASSQEVVETGIREKLF
v_gene: TRBV7-8; j_gene: TRBJ1-2; CDR3aa: ASSSDTSRYGYT
v_gene: TRBV6-5; j_gene: TRBJ2-2; CDR3aa: ASSYGTLTGELF